Below are 9 T cell receptor beta chains sequenced from a single sample in a study of blood T cell repertoires in COVID-19. Sequencing was performed with immunoSEQ multiplex PCR; in TCRdb, only in-frame clones are kept and a portion is missing. Here the sample spans about 80,000 clones, around 80% being singletons. Sequenced sample: peripheral blood. The receptor set was obtained from a human donor in a cohort sampled during active COVID-19.

J is TRBJ2-3 and V is TRBV11-2; 9 bases agree with TRBD2. V trimming: 1 base; J trimming: 4 bases; junction bases outside the gene matches: 6. This CDR3 region has 16 residues. Germline assignment: CDR1 SGHAT and CDR2 FQNNGV. CDR3 loop: CASSLAGGGASDTQYF. Here the CDR3 DNA reads TGTGCCAGCAGCTTAGCGGGCGGGGGGGCTTCAGATACGCAGTATTTT.

This clone appeared many times. This CDR3 is also generated by other DNA sequences in the sample. The chain uses TRBV20-1 and TRBJ2-7; the D is unclear. The V end was cut by 1 base, the J end by 2 bases, with 3 bases between. The CDR3 covers 11 residues. The germline V gene encodes CDR1 DFQATT and CDR2 SNEGSKA (reference sequence). The DNA of the CDR3 is TGCAGTGCTAGAGCAACCTACGAGCAGTACTTC. Residues: CSARATYEQYF.

This clone showed up just a few times. V and J are TRBV29-1 and TRBJ1-3, with 8 bases matching TRBD1. CDR3 length: 13 residues. Per the germline V gene, CDR1 is SQVTM and CDR2 is ANQGSEA. J was trimmed by 3 bases and V by 6 bases; bases with no gene match: 4. In nucleotides, the CDR3 is TGCAGCGTCTCCAGGGGGCTTGGAAACACCATATATTTT. Translation gives CSVSRGLGNTIYF.

V is TRBV25-1 and J is TRBJ2-7; 10 nucleotides align to TRBD2. CDR1 is MGHDK and CDR2 is SYGVNS in the germline V gene. The CDR3 length is 14 residues. The V segment lost 7 bases and the J segment 4 bases; nucleotides outside the gene matches: 7. The CDR3 loop reads CASNKRGGSYEQYF. In DNA, the CDR3 is TGTGCCAGCAACAAGCGGGGGGGCAGTTACGAGCAGTACTTC.

DNA of the CDR3: TGTGCCAGTAGTACCTCCGGGACAGGAGTCAAGCATTTT. As protein: CASSTSGTGVKHF. V usage is TRBV19 and J usage is TRBJ1-5; 8 nucleotides line up with TRBD1. Germline CDR1 is LNHDA and CDR2 is SQIVND (reference sequence). V was pared by 4 bases and J by 14 bases, with 10 bases of the junction left unmatched. The length of the CDR3 is 13 residues.

The chain joins TRBV18 to TRBJ1-1; 7 bases agree with TRBD1. The CDR3 is 13 residues long. CDR1 KGHSH and CDR2 LQKENI come from the germline V gene. The V segment lost 3 bases and the J segment 7 bases; nucleotides outside the gene matches: 5. The CDR3 DNA is TGTGCCAGCTCACCTAATAGGGACAGTGAAGCTTTCTTT. Protein sequence: CASSPNRDSEAFF.

The chain links TRBV7-2 to TRBJ2-2; perhaps TRBD1 as D (5 bases). CDR1 and CDR2 from the germline V gene are SGHTA and FQGNSA. The germline V and J ends were trimmed by 5 bases and 4 bases, with 11 bases remaining between them. The CDR3 covers 14 residues. The CDR3 loop reads CASSAQGRTGELFF. CDR3 DNA: TGTGCCAGCAGCGCCCAGGGTCGCACCGGGGAGCTGTTTTTT.

V usage is TRBV19 and J usage is TRBJ2-1, with 8 bases that match TRBD2. J was trimmed by 10 bases and V by 4 bases; bases with no gene match: 3. Germline CDR1 and CDR2: LNHDA and SQIVND (reference sequence). The CDR3 has 12 amino acids. The DNA for the CDR3 is TGTGCCAGTAGTACCCGGGGGGGGGAGCAGTTCTTC. Its protein product is CASSTRGGEQFF.

This clone turned up a few times. The chain is built from TRBV6-4 and TRBJ1-2; possibly TRBD1 for D (5 bases). V was clipped by 4 bases and J by 4 bases, with 13 bases between them. Germline-derived CDR1 and CDR2 are MRHNA and SNTAGT. The CDR3 spans 14 residues. CDR3 residues: CASSADTTGYGYTF. DNA for the CDR3: TGTGCCAGCAGTGCGGACACGACCGGCTATGGCTACACCTTC.